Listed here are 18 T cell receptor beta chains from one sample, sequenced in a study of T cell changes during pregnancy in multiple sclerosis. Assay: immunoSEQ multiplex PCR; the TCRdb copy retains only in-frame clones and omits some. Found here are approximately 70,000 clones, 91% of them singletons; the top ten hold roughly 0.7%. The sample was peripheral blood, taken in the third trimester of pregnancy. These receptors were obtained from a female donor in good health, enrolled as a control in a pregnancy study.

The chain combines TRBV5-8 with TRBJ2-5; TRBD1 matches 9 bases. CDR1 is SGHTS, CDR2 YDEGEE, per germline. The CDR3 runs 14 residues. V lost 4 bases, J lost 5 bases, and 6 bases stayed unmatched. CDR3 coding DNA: TGTGCCAGCAGCCCCCGGGACAGGGACGAGACCCAGTACTTC. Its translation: CASSPRDRDETQYF.

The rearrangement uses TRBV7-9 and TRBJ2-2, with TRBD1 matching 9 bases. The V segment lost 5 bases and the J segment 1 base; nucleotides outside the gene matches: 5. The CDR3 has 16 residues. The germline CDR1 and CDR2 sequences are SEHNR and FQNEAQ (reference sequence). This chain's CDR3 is CASSLPGQGNTGELFF. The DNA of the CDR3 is TGTGCCAGCAGCCTTCCGGGACAGGGGAACACCGGGGAGCTGTTTTTT.

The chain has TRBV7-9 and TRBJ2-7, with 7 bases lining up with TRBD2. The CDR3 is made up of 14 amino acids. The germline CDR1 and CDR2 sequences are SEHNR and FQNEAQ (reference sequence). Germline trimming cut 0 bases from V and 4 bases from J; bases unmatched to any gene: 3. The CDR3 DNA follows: TGTGCCAGCAGCTTAGCGGGAGGGAATTACGAGCAGTACTTC. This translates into CASSLAGGNYEQYF. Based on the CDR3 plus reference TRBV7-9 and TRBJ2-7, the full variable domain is DTGVSQNPRHKITKRGQNVTFRCDPISEHNRLYWYRQTLGQGPEFLTYFQNEAQLEKSRLLSDRFSAERPKGSFSTLEIQRTEQGDSAMYLCASSLAGGNYEQYFGPGTRLTVT.

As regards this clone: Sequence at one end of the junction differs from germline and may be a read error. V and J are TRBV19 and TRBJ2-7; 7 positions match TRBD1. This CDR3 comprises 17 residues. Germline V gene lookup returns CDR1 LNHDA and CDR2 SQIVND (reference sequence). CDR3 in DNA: TGTGCCAGTAGTATAGAGGGGACAGCTCCTGGGGCCTACGAGCAGTGCTTC. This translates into CASSIEGTAPGAYEQCF. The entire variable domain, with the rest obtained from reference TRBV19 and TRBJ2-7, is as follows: DGGITQSPKYLFRKEGQNVTLSCEQNLNHDAMYWYRQDPGQGLRLIYYSQIVNDFQKGDIAEGYSVSREKKESFPLTVTSAQKNPTAFYLCASSIEGTAPGAYEQCFGPGTRLTVT.

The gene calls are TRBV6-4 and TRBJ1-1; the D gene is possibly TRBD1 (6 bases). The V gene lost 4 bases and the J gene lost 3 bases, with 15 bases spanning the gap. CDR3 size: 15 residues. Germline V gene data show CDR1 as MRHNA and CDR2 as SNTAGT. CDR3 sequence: CASSGRGGLDTEAFF. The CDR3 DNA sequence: TGTGCCAGCAGTGGGAGGGGGGGGTTGGACACTGAAGCTTTCTTT.

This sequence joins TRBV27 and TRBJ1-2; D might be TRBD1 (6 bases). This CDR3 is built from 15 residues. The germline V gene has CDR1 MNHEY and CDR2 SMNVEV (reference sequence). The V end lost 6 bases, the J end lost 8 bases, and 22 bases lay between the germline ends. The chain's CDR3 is CASSPEGVRVYGYTF. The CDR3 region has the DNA TGTGCCAGCAGCCCAGAGGGGGTTCGGGTATACGGCTACACCTTC.

This CDR3 is CAWSPGVGYTF. The CDR3 DNA follows: TGTGCCTGGAGTCCGGGGGTAGGCTACACCTTC. This chain links TRBV30 with TRBJ1-2; tentative D call: TRBD1 (5 bases). CDR1 GTSNPN and CDR2 SVGIG come from the germline V gene (reference sequence). This CDR3 contains 11 residues. V lost 2 bases to trimming and J lost 8 bases, with 9 bases between them. The full variable domain, rest sourced from reference TRBV30 and TRBJ1-2, is SQTIHQWPATLVQPVGSPLSLECTVEGTSNPNLYWYRQAAGRGLQLLFYSVGIGQISSEVPQNLSASRPQDRQFILSSKKLLLSDSGFYLCAWSPGVGYTFGSGTRLTVV.

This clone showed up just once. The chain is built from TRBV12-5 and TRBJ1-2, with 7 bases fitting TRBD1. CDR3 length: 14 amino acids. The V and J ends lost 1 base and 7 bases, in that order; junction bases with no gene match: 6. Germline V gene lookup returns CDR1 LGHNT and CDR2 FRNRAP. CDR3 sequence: CASGLEQGLSGYTF. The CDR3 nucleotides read TGTGCTAGTGGTTTGGAACAGGGGTTGAGTGGCTACACCTTC.

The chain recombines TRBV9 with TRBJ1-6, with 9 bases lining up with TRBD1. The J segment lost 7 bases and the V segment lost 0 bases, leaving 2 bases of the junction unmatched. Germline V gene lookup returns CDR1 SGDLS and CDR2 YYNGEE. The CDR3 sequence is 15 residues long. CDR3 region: CASSVDGQGNSPLHF. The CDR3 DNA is TGTGCCAGCAGCGTAGACGGACAGGGGAATTCACCCCTCCACTTT.

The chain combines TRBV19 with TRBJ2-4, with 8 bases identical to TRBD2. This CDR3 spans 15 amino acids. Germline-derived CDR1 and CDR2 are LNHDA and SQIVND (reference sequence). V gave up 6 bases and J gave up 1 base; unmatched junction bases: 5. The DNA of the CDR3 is TGTGCCAGTAGAGAATCGGGGGGGGCCAAAAACATTCAGTACTTC. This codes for CASRESGGAKNIQYF.

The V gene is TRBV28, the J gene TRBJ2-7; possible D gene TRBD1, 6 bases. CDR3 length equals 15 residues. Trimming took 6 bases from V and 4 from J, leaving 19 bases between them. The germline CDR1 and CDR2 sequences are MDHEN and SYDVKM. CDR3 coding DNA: TGTGCCAGCAGCTCCCCCCGGACAGCTATTTACGAGCAGTACTTC. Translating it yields CASSSPRTAIYEQYF.

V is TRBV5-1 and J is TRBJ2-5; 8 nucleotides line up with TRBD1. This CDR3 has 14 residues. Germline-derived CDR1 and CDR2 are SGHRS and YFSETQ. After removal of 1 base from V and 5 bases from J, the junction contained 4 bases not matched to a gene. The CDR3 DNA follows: TGCGCCAGCAGCTTGCAGGGGGCGAGGGAGACCCAGTACTTC. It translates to CASSLQGARETQYF.

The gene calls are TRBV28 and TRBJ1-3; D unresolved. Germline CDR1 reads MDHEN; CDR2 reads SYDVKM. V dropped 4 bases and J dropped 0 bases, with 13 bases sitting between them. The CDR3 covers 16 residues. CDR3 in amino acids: CASSSLAGSSGNTIYF. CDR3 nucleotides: TGTGCCAGCAGTTCCCTAGCAGGCAGCTCTGGAAACACCATATATTTT.

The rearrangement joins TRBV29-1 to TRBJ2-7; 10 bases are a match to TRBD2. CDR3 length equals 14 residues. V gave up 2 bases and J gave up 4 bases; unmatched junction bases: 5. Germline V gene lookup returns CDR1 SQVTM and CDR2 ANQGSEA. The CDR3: CSVESPSGSYEQYF. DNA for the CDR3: TGCAGCGTTGAATCGCCTAGCGGGAGTTACGAGCAGTACTTC.

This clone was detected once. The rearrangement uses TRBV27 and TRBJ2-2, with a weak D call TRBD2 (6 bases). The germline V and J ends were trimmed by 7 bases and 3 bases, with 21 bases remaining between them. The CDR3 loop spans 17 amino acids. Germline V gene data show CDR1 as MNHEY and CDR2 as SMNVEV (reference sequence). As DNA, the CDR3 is TGTGCCAGCACCATCATTAGTGAGACTAGGGACACCGGGGAGCTGTTTTTT. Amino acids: CASTIISETRDTGELFF.

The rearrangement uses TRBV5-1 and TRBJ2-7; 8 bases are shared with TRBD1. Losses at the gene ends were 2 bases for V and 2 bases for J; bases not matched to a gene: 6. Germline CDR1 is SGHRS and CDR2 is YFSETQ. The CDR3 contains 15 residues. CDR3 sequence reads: CASSFSGGNTYEQYF. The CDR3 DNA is TGCGCCAGCAGCTTTTCAGGGGGCAACACCTACGAGCAGTACTTC.

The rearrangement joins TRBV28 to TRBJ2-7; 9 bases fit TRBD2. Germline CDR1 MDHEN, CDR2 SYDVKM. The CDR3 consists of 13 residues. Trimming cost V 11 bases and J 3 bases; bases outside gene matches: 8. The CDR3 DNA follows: TGTGCCTATGGGCGAGCGGGAGGCTACGAGCAGTACTTC. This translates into CAYGRAGGYEQYF.

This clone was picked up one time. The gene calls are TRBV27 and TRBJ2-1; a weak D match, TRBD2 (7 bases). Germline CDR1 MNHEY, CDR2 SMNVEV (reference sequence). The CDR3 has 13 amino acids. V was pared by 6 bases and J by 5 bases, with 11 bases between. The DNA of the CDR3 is TGTGCCAGCAGCGGGGGGCATCACAATGAGCAGTTCTTC. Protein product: CASSGGHHNEQFF.